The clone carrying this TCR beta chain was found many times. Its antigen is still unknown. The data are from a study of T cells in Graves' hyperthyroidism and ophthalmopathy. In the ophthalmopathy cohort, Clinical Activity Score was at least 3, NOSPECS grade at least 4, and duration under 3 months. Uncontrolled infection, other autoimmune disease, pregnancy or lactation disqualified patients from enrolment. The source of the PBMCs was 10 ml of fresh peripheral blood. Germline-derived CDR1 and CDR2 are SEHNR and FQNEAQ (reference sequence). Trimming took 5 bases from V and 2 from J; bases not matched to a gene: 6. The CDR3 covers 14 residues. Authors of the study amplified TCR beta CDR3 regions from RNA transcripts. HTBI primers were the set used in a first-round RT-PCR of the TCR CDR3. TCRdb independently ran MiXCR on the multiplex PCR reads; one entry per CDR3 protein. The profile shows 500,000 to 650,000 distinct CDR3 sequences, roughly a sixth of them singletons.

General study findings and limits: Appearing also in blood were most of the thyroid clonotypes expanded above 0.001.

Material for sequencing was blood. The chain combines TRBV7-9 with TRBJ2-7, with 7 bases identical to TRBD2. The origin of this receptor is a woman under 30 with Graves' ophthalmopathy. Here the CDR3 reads CASSGSGGPYEQYF. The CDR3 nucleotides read TGTGCCAGCAGCGGGTCGGGAGGTCCCTACGAGCAGTACTTC.